A single sample gave rise to the 15 T cell receptor beta chains below, sequenced in a study of T cells in localized non-small cell lung cancer. The table came from immunoSEQ multiplex PCR; TCRdb's copy has only in-frame clones and leaves some out. The data contain over 20,000 clones, 88% of them singletons. The sample here was peripheral blood mononuclear cells, taken before any cancer treatment. The receptors derive from a male donor at least 60 years old with stage II lung adenocarcinoma.

The chain is built from TRBV28 and TRBJ2-7; tentatively, D is TRBD1 (5 bases). The CDR3 runs to 14 residues. Germline CDR1 MDHEN, CDR2 SYDVKM. V was trimmed by 4 bases and J by 2 bases, leaving 12 bases between them. CDR3 residues: CASSYPNRPYEQYF. CDR3 nucleotides: TGTGCCAGCAGTTACCCCAACAGGCCCTACGAGCAGTACTTC. The whole variable domain, remainder taken from reference TRBV28 and TRBJ2-7, is DVKVTQSSRYLVKRTGEKVFLECVQDMDHENMFWYRQDPGLGLRLIYFSYDVKMKEKGDIPEGYSVSREKKERFSLILESASTNQTSMYLCASSYPNRPYEQYFGPGTRLTVT.

This clone was picked up one time. V and J are TRBV28 and TRBJ2-3; D is unclear. The V and J ends lost 3 bases and 4 bases respectively, with 5 bases between them. Germline V gene sequence: CDR1 MDHEN, CDR2 SYDVKM. The CDR3 has 12 amino acids. CDR3 coding DNA: TGTGCCAGCAGTTTTGTATCAGATACGCAGTATTTT. It is translated as CASSFVSDTQYF.

The J gene is TRBJ2-7, the V gene TRBV14, with 11 bases fitting TRBD2. The CDR3 totals 13 residues. Germline V gives CDR1 SGHDN, CDR2 FVKESK. V lost 9 bases to trimming and J lost 3 bases; unmatched junction nucleotides: 4. CDR3 residues: CASSTSGIYEQYF. CDR3 coding DNA: TGTGCCAGTTCGACTAGCGGGATCTACGAGCAGTACTTC. Complete variable domain (other parts from reference TRBV14 and TRBJ2-7): EAGVTQFPSHSVIEKGQTVTLRCDPISGHDNLYWYRRVMGKEIKFLLHFVKESKQDESGMPNNRFLAERTGGTYSTLKVQPAELEDSGVYFCASSTSGIYEQYFGPGTRLTVT.

The chain recombines TRBV18 with TRBJ1-1; unclear D gene. The CDR3 runs to 15 residues. Germline V gene sequence: CDR1 KGHSH, CDR2 LQKENI. Between the trimmed V and J ends, which lost 6 bases and 2 bases, there was a span of 16 bases. In nucleotides, the CDR3 is TGTGCCAGCTCTCTCTCCGCCGGGTCTAACACTGAAGCTTTCTTT. The encoded protein is CASSLSAGSNTEAFF.

The rearrangement joins TRBV15 to TRBJ1-5; tentatively, D is TRBD1 (5 bases). The CDR3 loop spans 14 amino acids. The V and J ends lost 5 bases and 0 bases respectively, with 8 bases between them. Germline loops: CDR1 LNHNV, CDR2 YYDKDF (reference sequence). This CDR3 is CATSGGHSNQPQHF. The CDR3 nucleotides read TGTGCCACCAGCGGTGGACATAGCAATCAGCCCCAGCATTTT.

This chain links TRBV5-1 with TRBJ2-2; tentatively, D is TRBD2 (6 bases). The germline gives CDR1 SGHRS, CDR2 YFSETQ. Trimming took off 5 bases at V and 5 bases at J, with 7 bases between the two ends. The CDR3 length is 12 residues. The CDR3 here is CASREGTGELFF. CDR3 coding DNA: TGCGCCAGCAGGGAGGGGACCGGGGAGCTGTTTTTT.

The DNA for the CDR3 is TGTGCCACCGGCCACAGGGCCAGCACTAGCACAGATACGCAGTATTTT. This codes for CATGHRASTSTDTQYF. This chain links TRBV28 with TRBJ2-3; tentatively, D is TRBD1 (6 bases). CDR1 and CDR2 (germline): MDHEN, SYDVKM. This CDR3 contains 16 residues. V lost 10 bases and J lost 0, with 20 bases in between.

V is TRBV10-3 and J is TRBJ2-2; 7 nucleotides match TRBD1. Trimming removed 8 bases from V and 0 bases from J; junction bases left unmatched: 3. CDR1 is ENHRY, CDR2 SYGVKD, per germline. The CDR3 loop spans 14 amino acids. In nucleotides, the CDR3 is TGTGCCATCCTGGGACAGCCGAACACCGGGGAGCTGTTTTTT. As protein: CAILGQPNTGELFF.

V and J are TRBV6-6 and TRBJ1-5; 7 positions agree with TRBD1. The J segment lost 9 bases and the V segment lost 2 bases, leaving 13 bases of the junction unmatched. Germline V lookup: CDR1 MNHNY, CDR2 SVGAGI (reference sequence). This CDR3 region has 16 residues. The CDR3 sequence: CASSYGNRGSTRPQHF. The CDR3 DNA is TGTGCCAGCAGTTACGGTAACAGGGGTAGTACCCGGCCCCAGCATTTT.

The chain has TRBV5-1 and TRBJ1-2, with TRBD1 matching over 7 bases. Looked up from germline, CDR1 is SGHRS and CDR2 is YFSETQ. CDR3 length: 16 residues. The V and J ends lost 0 bases and 4 bases, in that order; junction bases with no gene match: 9. The CDR3 bases are TGCGCCAGCAGCTTGGTGGGACCACAGGGGATCTATGGCTACACCTTC. Translated: CASSLVGPQGIYGYTF.

This clone was found once. The J gene is TRBJ2-3, the V gene TRBV4-1; D ambiguous. The CDR3 totals 15 residues. V was clipped by 1 base and J by 0 bases, with 8 bases between them. CDR1 is MGHRA, CDR2 YSYEKL, per germline. The CDR3 nucleotides read TGCGCCAGCAGCCAAGCGGCATCTAGCACAGATACGCAGTATTTT. The encoded protein is CASSQAASSTDTQYF.

The DNA for the CDR3 is TGTGCCAGCAGTTTTCGACTAGGGGGGGTTGAGCAGTTCTTC. It translates to CASSFRLGGVEQFF. The rearrangement joins TRBV28 to TRBJ2-1, with TRBD2 as a possible D gene (7 bases). Germline CDR1 and CDR2: MDHEN and SYDVKM. Trimming shortened V by 3 bases and J by 9 bases, and 15 bases separated the two germline ends. The CDR3 is 14 residues long.

Only one count was recorded for this clone. DNA for the CDR3: TGTGCCAGTAGTATAAGCAGGGGGCTCGAGCAGTACTTC. Protein sequence: CASSISRGLEQYF. V gene TRBV19 combines with J gene TRBJ2-7; 8 nucleotides line up with TRBD1. In germline, CDR1 is LNHDA, CDR2 SQIVND (reference sequence). V trimming: 2 bases; J trimming: 6 bases; junction bases outside the gene matches: 3. CDR3 size: 13 residues.

The V and J genes are TRBV6-1 and TRBJ2-5, with D maybe TRBD1 (6 bases). Trimming left V 3 bases short and J 3 bases short, with 14 bases between. CDR1 and CDR2 from the germline V gene are MNHNS and SASEGT. The CDR3 is 15 residues long. The DNA for the CDR3 is TGTGCCAGCAGTGACCCGGACAGCGGTGAAGAGACCCAGTACTTC. It is translated as CASSDPDSGEETQYF.

This clone was recorded once. The chain combines TRBV27 with TRBJ2-3, with D perhaps matching TRBD2 (5 bases). With 4 bases removed from V and 0 bases from J, the gap between germline ends came to 11 bases. Germline V gene data show CDR1 as MNHEY and CDR2 as SMNVEV (reference sequence). The length of the CDR3 is 15 residues. The CDR3 DNA reads TGTGCCAGCAGTTGGCTAGCCGCTAGCACAGATACGCAGTATTTT. Encoded protein: CASSWLAASTDTQYF.